This T cell receptor (beta chain) was observed in a study of OX40 agonist ivuxolimab in advanced cancers. Looking at the study overall: Dosing consisted of intravenous ivuxolimab at 0.01 to 10 mg/kg every 2 weeks. With a range of roughly 23 to 85, age averaged 60 years, and around 83% were male. Study-wide results and limits: Blood T cells, both CD4+ and CD8+, expanded clonally by week 6 at 0.1 to 3.0 mg/kg.

Patients were ruled out by autoimmune disease history or systemic immunosuppression. The V gene end was trimmed by 5 bases and the J gene end by 4 bases; junction bases not matched to a gene: 14. Germline CDR1 is KGHSH and CDR2 is LQKENI. The CDR3 extends over 17 amino acids. A note on this clone: As yet, its antigen is unknown.

The data were produced by immunoSEQ multiplex PCR, yet TCRdb's version contains in-frame clones alone and is incomplete. The sample lists about 58,000 clones, approximately 91% occurring once. Here the sequenced sample was CD4+ or CD8+ T cells sorted from blood, taken in a trial of the OX40 agonist ivuxolimab. This chain uses TRBV18 with TRBJ2-7; 10 bases match TRBD1. The source of this sequence is an adult with an advanced solid tumor such as melanoma, head and neck, liver or kidney cancer. The CDR3 reads CASSFRTGGIPDYEQYF. Written as DNA, the CDR3 is TGTGCCAGCTCATTCCGGACAGGGGGAATCCCCGATTACGAGCAGTACTTC.